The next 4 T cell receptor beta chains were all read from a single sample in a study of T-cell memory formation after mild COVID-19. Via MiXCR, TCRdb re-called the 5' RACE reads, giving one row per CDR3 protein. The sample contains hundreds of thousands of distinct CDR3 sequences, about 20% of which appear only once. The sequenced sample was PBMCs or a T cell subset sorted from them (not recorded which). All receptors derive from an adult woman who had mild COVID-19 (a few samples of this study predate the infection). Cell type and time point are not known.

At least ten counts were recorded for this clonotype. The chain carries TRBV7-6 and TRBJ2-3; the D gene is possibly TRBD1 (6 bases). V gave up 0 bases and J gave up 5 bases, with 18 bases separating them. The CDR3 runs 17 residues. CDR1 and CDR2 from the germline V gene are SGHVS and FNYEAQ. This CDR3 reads CASSLAPDTSRGDTQYF. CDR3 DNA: TGTGCCAGCAGCTTAGCGCCGGACACGTCCAGGGGAGATACGCAGTATTTT.

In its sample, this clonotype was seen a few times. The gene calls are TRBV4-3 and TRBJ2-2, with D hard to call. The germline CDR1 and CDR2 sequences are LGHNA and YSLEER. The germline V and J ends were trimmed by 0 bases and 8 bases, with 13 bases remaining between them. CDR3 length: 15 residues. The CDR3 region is CASSQEGRLLGELFF. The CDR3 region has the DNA TGCGCCAGCAGCCAAGAAGGCCGGCTATTGGGGGAGCTGTTTTTT.

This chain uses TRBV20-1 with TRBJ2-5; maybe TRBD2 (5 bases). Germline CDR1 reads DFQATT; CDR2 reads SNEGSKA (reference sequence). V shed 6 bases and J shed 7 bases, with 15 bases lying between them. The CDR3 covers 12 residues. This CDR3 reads CSAQTTLGTQYF. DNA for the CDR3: TGCAGTGCACAGACTACCTTGGGGACCCAGTACTTC.

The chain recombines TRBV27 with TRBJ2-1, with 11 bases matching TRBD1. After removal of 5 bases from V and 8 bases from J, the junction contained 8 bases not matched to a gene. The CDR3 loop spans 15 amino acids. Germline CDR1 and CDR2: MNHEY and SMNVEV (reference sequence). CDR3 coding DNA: TGTGCCAGCAGTCCGGACAGGGGGCGGAACGATGAGCAGTTCTTC. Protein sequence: CASSPDRGRNDEQFF.